This TCR beta chain was recovered during a study of T cells in women clearing cervical HPV infection. At the level of the study: Cases were women with histologically confirmed HPV16-related CIN3 or worse, including a couple of invasive cancers. Controls' single incident HPV16 infection cleared within 12 months without precancer. Only a few women had HLA typing results available.

J lost 0 bases, V lost 4 bases, and 7 bases had no gene match. Germline CDR1 reads MNHNS; CDR2 reads SASEGT. The CDR3 is 16 amino acids. Libraries were prepared by immunoSEQ multiplex PCR; TCRdb keeps only in-frame clonotypes and omits some of them. The sample shows 20,000 to 25,000 clones, and approximately 25% sits with its ten largest clones. As to this clone: Its matching antigen is unknown. The read halts 3 residues ahead of the CDR3 end, with the missing end drawn from the germline J gene.

Overall study findings and caveats: CIN3+ cases had significantly higher TCR repertoire richness than controls, but evenness did not differ.

The rearrangement links TRBV6-1 to TRBJ2-7, with 9 bases aligning to TRBD2. The sequence was collected from a woman between 18 and 70 years old with a cervical HPV16 infection that either progressed to CIN3+ or cleared (not recorded which). Sequenced: blood buffy coat. The CDR3 DNA, read in part, is TGTGCCAGCAGTGTTACTTATAGCGGGAGCTCCTACGAG. Its protein is CASSVTYSGSSYE. The whole CDR3 sequence is CASSVTYSGSSYEQYF.